The clone carrying this T cell receptor (beta chain) was observed a few times. The antigen is undetermined. The data are from a study of siplizumab effects on memory and regulatory T cells. Study-wide points: The authors mapped only a minor fraction of alloreactive clones to unstimulated subsets. Under siplizumab, alloreactive sequences traced to unstimulated CD4+ memory cells were significantly reduced.

The germline CDR1 and CDR2 sequences are SGDLS and YYNGEE. V trimming: 0 bases; J trimming: 11 bases; junction bases outside the gene matches: 16. The CDR3 has 16 residues. Assays were performed on approximately 1.1 x 10^5 TCR templates per sample. Measured with immunoSEQ multiplex PCR; TCRdb has only the in-frame clones, and not every one. Found here are about 99,000 clones, over 85% of them singletons; the top ten hold 0.62%. The genes are TRBV9 and TRBJ1-1, with 7 bases lining up with TRBD1. The sequence derives from a human donor in good health. Source material: Tregs sorted from blood. The CDR3 DNA follows: TGTGCCAGCAGCGTAGAACCGAACATTTGGAGGGGGCATGCTTTCTTT. It codes for CASSVEPNIWRGHAFF.